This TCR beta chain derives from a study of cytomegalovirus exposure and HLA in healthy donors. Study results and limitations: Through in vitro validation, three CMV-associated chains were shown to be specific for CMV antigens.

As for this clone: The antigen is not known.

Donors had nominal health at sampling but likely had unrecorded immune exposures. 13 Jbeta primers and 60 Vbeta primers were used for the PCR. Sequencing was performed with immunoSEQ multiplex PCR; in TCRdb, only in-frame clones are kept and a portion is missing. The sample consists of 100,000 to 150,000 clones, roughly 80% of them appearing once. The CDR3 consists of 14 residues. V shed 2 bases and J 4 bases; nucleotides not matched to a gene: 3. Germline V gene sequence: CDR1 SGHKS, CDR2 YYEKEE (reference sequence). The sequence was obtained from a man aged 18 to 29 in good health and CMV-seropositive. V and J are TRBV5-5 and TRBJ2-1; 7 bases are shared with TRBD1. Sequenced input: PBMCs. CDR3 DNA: TGTGCCAGCAGCTTCCGACAGGGTTACAATGAGCAGTTCTTC. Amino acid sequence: CASSFRQGYNEQFF.